This T cell receptor beta chain was obtained from a study of T cell repertoires in cytomegalovirus infection. Study context: Recently described HLA-C-restricted plus well-studied HLA-B-restricted CMV epitopes were used.

TCRdb itself ran the reads through MiXCR, one entry per CDR3 protein. The table has hundreds of thousands of distinct CDR3 sequences, 30% to 40% seen once; the top ten hold about a sixth. Remarks on this clonotype: Its antigen remains unknown.

The CDR3 runs to 15 residues. V lost 6 bases to trimming and J lost 12 bases, with 24 bases between them. CDR1 and CDR2 (germline): MNHEY, SVGEGT. The chain is built from TRBV6-2 or TRBV6-3 and TRBJ2-1; D remains unclear. The specimen was cultured PBMCs, collected from culture after CMV antigen stimulation. This sequence was found in a human donor in good health (CMV status not recorded). Some clones in this sample may be carry-over from other donors' samples. CDR3 in DNA: TGTGCCAGCAGACCGAAGGTACTGGGTGACTTCTCGCAGTTCTTC. Translating it yields CASRPKVLGDFSQFF.